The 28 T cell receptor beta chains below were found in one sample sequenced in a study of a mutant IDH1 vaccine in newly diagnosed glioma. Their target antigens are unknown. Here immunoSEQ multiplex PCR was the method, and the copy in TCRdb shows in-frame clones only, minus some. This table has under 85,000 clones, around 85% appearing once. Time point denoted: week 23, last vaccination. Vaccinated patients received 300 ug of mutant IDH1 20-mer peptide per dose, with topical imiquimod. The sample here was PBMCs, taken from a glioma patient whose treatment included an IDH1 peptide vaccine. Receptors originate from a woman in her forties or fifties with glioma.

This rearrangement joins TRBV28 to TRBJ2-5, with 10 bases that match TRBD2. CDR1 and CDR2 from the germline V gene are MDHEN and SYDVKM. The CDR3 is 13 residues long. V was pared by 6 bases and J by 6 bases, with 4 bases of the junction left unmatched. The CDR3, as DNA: TGTGCCAGCAGGAGAGCGGGAGGGAAGACCCAGTACTTC. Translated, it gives CASRRAGGKTQYF.

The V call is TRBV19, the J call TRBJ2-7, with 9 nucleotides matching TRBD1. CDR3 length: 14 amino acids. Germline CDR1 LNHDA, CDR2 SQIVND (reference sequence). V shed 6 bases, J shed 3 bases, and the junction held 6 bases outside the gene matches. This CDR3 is CASSRQGGNYEQYF. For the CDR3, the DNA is TGTGCCAGTAGCCGACAGGGGGGGAACTACGAGCAGTACTTC. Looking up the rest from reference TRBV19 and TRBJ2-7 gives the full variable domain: DGGITQSPKYLFRKEGQNVTLSCEQNLNHDAMYWYRQDPGQGLRLIYYSQIVNDFQKGDIAEGYSVSREKKESFPLTVTSAQKNPTAFYLCASSRQGGNYEQYFGPGTRLTVT.

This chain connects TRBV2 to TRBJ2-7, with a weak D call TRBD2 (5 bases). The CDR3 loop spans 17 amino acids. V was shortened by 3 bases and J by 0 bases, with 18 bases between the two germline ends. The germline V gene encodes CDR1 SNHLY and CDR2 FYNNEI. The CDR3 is CASSERPGRAHSYEQYF. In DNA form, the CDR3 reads TGTGCCAGCAGTGAGAGACCGGGAAGGGCCCACTCCTACGAGCAGTACTTC.

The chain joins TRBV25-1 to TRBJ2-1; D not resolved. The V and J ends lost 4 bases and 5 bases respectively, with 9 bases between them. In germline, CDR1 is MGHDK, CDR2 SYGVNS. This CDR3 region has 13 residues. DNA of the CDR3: TGTGCCAGCAGTGCCGGGCCGAACAATGAGCAGTTCTTC. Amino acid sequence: CASSAGPNNEQFF.

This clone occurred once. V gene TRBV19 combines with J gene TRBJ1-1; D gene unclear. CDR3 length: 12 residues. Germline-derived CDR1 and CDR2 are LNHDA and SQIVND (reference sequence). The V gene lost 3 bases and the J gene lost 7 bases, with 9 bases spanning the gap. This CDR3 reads CASSISTLEAFF. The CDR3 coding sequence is TGTGCCAGTAGTATCTCCACCCTTGAAGCTTTCTTT.

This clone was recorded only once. The CDR3 here is CASSLGRDFKKSYNEQFF. The CDR3 region has the DNA TGTGCCAGCAGTTTAGGCCGGGACTTCAAAAAGTCCTACAATGAGCAGTTCTTC. The gene calls are TRBV28 and TRBJ2-1, with D perhaps matching TRBD2 (6 bases). The germline V gene has CDR1 MDHEN and CDR2 SYDVKM. Trimming took 2 bases from V and 1 from J, leaving 18 bases between them. This CDR3 comprises 18 residues.

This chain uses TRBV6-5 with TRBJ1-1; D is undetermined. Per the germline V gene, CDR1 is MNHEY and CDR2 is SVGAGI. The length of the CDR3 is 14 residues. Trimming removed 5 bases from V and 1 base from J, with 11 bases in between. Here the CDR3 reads CASSPEGGNTEAFF. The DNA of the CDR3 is TGTGCCAGCAGTCCCGAGGGTGGGAACACTGAAGCTTTCTTT.

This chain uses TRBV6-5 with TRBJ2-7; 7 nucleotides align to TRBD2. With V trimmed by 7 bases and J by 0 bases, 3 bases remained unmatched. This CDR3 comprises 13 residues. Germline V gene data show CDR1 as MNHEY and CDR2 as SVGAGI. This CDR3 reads CASNVAGSYEQYF. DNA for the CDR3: TGTGCCAGCAACGTAGCGGGCTCCTACGAGCAGTACTTC.

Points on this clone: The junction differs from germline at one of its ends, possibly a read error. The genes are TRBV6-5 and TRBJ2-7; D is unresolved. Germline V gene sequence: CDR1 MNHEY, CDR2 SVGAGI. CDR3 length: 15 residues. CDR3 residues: CTSSYLVAGSYEQYF. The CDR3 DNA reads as TGTACCAGCAGTTACCTGGTTGCCGGCTCATACGAGCAGTACTTC.

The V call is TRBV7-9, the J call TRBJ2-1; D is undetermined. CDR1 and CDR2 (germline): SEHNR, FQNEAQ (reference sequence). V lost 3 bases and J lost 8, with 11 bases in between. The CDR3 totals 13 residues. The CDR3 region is CASSLVSGDEQFF. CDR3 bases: TGTGCCAGCAGCTTGGTTTCGGGCGATGAGCAGTTCTTC.

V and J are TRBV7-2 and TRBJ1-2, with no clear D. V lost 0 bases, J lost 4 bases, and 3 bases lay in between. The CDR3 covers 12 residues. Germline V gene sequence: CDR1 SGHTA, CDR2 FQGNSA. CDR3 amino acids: CASSLASYGYTF. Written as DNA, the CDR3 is TGTGCCAGCAGCTTAGCGAGCTATGGCTACACCTTC.

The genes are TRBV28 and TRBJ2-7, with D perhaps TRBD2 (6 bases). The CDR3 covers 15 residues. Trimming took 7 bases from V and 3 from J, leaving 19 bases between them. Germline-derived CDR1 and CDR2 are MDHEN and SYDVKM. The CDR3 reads CASTRYAGPNYEQYF. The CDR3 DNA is TGTGCCAGCACCCGCTACGCGGGGCCCAACTACGAGCAGTACTTC.

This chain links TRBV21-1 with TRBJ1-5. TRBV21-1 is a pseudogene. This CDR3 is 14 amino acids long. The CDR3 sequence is CASSKGFPNQPQHF. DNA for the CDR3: TGTGCCAGCAGCAAAGGATTCCCCAATCAGCCCCAGCATTTT.

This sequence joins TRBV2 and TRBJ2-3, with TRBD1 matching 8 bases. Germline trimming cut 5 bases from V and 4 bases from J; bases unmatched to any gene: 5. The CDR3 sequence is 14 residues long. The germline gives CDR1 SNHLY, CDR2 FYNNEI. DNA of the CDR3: TGTGCCAGCAGTTCGGGACAGGTCCCAGATACGCAGTATTTT. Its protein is CASSSGQVPDTQYF.

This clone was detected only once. The CDR3 here is CSVRSQGRAYEQYF. Written as DNA, the CDR3 is TGCAGCGTTCGTAGTCAGGGCCGAGCCTACGAGCAGTACTTC. The chain has TRBV29-1 and TRBJ2-7, with a possible D match to TRBD1 (5 bases). The CDR3 spans 14 residues. CDR1 SQVTM and CDR2 ANQGSEA come from the germline V gene. Trimming removed 5 bases from V and 2 bases from J, with 16 bases in between.

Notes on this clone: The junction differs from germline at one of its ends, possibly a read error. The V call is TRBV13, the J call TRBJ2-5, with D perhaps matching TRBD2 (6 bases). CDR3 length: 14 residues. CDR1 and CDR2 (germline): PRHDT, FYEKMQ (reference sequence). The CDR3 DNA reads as TGTGCCAGCAGCTTAGCGGGGGACGGCTCTCCGAGAGACTTC. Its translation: CASSLAGDGSPRDF.

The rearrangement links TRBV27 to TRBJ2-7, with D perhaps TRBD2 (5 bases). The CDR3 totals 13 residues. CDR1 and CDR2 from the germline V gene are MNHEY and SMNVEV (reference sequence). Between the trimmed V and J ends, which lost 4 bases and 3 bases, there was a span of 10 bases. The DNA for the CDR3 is TGTGCCAGCAGTTACTCAGACTACTACGAGCAGTACTTC. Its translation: CASSYSDYYEQYF.

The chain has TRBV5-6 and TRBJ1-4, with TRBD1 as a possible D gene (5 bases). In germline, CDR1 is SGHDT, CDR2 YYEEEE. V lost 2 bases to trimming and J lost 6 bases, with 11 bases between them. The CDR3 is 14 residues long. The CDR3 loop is CASSFGGLDEKLFF. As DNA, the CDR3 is TGTGCCAGCAGCTTTGGGGGACTTGATGAAAAACTGTTTTTT.

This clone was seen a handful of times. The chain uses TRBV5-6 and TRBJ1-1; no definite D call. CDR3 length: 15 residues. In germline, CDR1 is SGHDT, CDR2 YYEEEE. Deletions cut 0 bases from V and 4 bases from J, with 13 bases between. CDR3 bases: TGTGCCAGCAGCTTGGGGTCAGCCATGAGCACTGAAGCTTTCTTT. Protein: CASSLGSAMSTEAFF.

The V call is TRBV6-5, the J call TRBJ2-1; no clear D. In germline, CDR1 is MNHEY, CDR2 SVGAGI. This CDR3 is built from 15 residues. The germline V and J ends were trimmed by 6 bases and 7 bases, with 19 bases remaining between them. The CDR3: CASSSRLLLANEQFF. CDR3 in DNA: TGTGCCAGCAGCTCTAGATTACTGTTGGCGAATGAGCAGTTCTTC.

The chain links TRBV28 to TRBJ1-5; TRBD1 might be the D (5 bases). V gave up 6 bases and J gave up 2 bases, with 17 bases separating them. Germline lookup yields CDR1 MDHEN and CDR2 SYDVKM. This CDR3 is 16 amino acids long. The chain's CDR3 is CASRTGRAMGNQPQHF. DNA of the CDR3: TGTGCCAGCAGGACGGGACGAGCAATGGGCAATCAGCCCCAGCATTTT.

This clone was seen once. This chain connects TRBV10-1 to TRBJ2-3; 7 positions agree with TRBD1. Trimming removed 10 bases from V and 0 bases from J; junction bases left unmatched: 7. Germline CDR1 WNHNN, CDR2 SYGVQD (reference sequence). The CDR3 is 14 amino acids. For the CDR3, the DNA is TGCGCCATTCCGGACAGGACTAGCACAGATACGCAGTATTTT. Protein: CAIPDRTSTDTQYF.

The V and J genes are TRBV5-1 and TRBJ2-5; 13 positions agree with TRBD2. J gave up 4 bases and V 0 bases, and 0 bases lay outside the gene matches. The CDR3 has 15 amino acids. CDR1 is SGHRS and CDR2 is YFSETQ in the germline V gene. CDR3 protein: CASSLGLAGGETQYF. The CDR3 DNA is TGCGCCAGCAGCTTGGGACTAGCGGGAGGAGAGACCCAGTACTTC.

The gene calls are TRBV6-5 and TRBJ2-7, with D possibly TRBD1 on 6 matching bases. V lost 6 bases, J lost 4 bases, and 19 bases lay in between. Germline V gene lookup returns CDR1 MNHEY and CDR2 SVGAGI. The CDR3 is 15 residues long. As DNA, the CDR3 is TGTGCCAGCAGCCCCGGGACATTTCGCGGGTACGAGCAGTACTTC. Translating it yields CASSPGTFRGYEQYF.

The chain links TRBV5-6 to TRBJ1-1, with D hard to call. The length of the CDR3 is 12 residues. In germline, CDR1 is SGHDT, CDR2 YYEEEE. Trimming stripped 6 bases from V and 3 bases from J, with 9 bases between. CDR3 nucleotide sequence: TGTGCCAGCAACCTTTTTGACACTGAAGCTTTCTTT. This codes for CASNLFDTEAFF. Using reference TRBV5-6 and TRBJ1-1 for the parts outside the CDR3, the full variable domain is DAGVTQSPTHLIKTRGQQVTLRCSPKSGHDTVSWYQQALGQGPQFIFQYYEEEERQRGNFPDRFSGHQFPNYSSELNVNALLLGDSALYLCASNLFDTEAFFGQGTRLTVV.

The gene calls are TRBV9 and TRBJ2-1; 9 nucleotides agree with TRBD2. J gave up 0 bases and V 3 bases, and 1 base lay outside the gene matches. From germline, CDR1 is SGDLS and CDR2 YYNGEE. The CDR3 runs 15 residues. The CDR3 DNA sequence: TGTGCCAGCAGCGCTAGCGGGATCTCCTACAATGAGCAGTTCTTC. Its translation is CASSASGISYNEQFF.

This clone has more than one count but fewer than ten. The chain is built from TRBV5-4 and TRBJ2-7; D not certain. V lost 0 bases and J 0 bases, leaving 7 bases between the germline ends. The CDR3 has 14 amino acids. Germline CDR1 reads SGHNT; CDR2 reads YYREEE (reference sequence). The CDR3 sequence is CASSLGGGSYEQYF. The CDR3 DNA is TGTGCCAGCAGCTTGGGCGGCGGCTCCTACGAGCAGTACTTC.

Here the CDR3 DNA reads TGTGCCAGCAGCTACTTAGCGGGAGGACTGGCCAAAAACATTCAGTACTTC. Its translation: CASSYLAGGLAKNIQYF. The V call is TRBV5-6, the J call TRBJ2-4; 10 bases are a match to TRBD2. Germline CDR1 SGHDT, CDR2 YYEEEE. With V trimmed by 3 bases and J by 1 base, 7 bases remained unmatched. The CDR3 is made up of 17 amino acids.